Each of the 25 T cell receptor beta chains below was sequenced from the same sample in a study of blood T cell repertoires in COVID-19. TCRdb's copy holds only in-frame clones and misses some; the assay was immunoSEQ multiplex PCR. The sample lists about 240,000 clones; approximately 83% were seen once. The sequencing input was PBMCs or T cells enriched from blood (not recorded which). These receptors originate from a woman between 40 and 55 years old with acute COVID-19.

This chain uses TRBV11-3 with TRBJ2-1; TRBD2 agrees at 7 bases. CDR1 SGHNT and CDR2 YENEEA come from the germline V gene. The length of the CDR3 is 16 residues. J gave up 0 bases and V 5 bases, and 7 bases lay outside the gene matches. The CDR3 DNA is TGTGCCAGCAGCCTGTGGGCGGGAGACTCCTACAATGAGCAGTTCTTC. Translated, it gives CASSLWAGDSYNEQFF. Complete variable domain (other parts from reference TRBV11-3 and TRBJ2-1): EAGVVQSPRYKIIEKKQPVAFWCNPISGHNTLYWYLQNLGQGPELLIRYENEEAVDDSQLPKDRFSAERLKGVDSTLKIQPAELGDSAVYLCASSLWAGDSYNEQFFGPGTRLTVL.

J is TRBJ1-2 and V is TRBV2; D uncertain. Trimming left V 4 bases short and J 4 bases short, with 13 bases between. Germline loops: CDR1 SNHLY, CDR2 FYNNEI. This CDR3 comprises 14 residues. CDR3 in DNA: TGTGCCAGCAGTGTTTCGGGGATAAGCTATGGCTACACCTTC. Protein sequence: CASSVSGISYGYTF.

J is TRBJ2-1 and V is TRBV18; 11 bases line up with TRBD2. After removal of 5 bases from V and 0 bases from J, the junction contained 3 bases not matched to a gene. The CDR3 runs to 16 residues. Germline V CDR1 and CDR2: KGHSH, LQKENI. CDR3 sequence reads: CASSATSGSSYNEQFF. CDR3 sequence (DNA): TGTGCCAGCTCAGCCACTAGCGGGAGCTCCTACAATGAGCAGTTCTTC.

This chain uses TRBV28 with TRBJ1-3, with D perhaps matching TRBD1 (5 bases). Germline CDR1 MDHEN, CDR2 SYDVKM. The CDR3 consists of 14 residues. Trimming left V 3 bases short and J 4 bases short, with 10 bases between. Written as DNA, the CDR3 is TGTGCCAGCAGTTTGCGCAGGGCCGGAAACACCATATATTTT. This gives the protein CASSLRRAGNTIYF.

This clone was observed a handful of times. The rearrangement links TRBV24-1 to TRBJ2-2; D possibly corresponds to TRBD2 (6 bases). The V gene's germline CDR1 is KGHDR and CDR2 SFDVKD. This CDR3 spans 15 amino acids. Trimming removed 1 base at V and 7 bases at J, with 12 bases between. The CDR3 spells CATSDFGGADGELFF. In DNA form, the CDR3 reads TGTGCCACCAGTGATTTTGGAGGGGCAGACGGGGAGCTGTTTTTT.

The genes are TRBV5-6 and TRBJ2-3; unclear D gene. This CDR3 region has 15 residues. Trimming pared 7 bases from V and 5 bases from J, leaving 20 bases between. Per the germline V gene, CDR1 is SGHDT and CDR2 is YYEEEE. CDR3 residues: CASGPRGNGEDTQYF. DNA of the CDR3: TGTGCCAGCGGCCCCCGCGGCAATGGTGAAGATACGCAGTATTTT.

This clone was seen just once. One end of the junction does not line up with germline, which may come from a read error. V gene TRBV19 combines with J gene TRBJ1-2; TRBD1 matches 8 bases. CDR1 LNHDA and CDR2 SQIVND come from the germline V gene (reference sequence). The CDR3 extends over 15 amino acids. CDR3 sequence (DNA): TGTGCCAGTAGTGTAGACAGGGGCGCTCTCTACGGCTACACCTTC. This encodes CASSVDRGALYGYTF.

Note on this clone: At one boundary the junction diverges from the germline segment, which might be a read error. The V gene is TRBV7-7, the J gene TRBJ2-1; 8 nucleotides line up with TRBD2. CDR3 length: 16 residues. The germline gives CDR1 SSHAT, CDR2 FNYEAQ (reference sequence). This chain's CDR3 is CASSPSGGGAYNEQFF. The DNA of the CDR3 is TGTGCTAGCAGCCCGAGCGGGGGCGGGGCCTACAATGAGCAGTTCTTC.

The rearrangement links TRBV4-1 to TRBJ2-7; 12 bases fit TRBD1. Per germline, CDR1 MGHRA and CDR2 YSYEKL. The trim removed 1 base at V and 6 bases at J, leaving 4 bases unmatched. CDR3 length: 15 amino acids. The CDR3 DNA reads as TGCGCCAGCAGCCAAGTTGGGACAGGGGGCGGCGAGCAGTACTTC. Its protein product is CASSQVGTGGGEQYF.

As to this clone: Germline and junction disagree at one end, which may indicate a read error. The genes are TRBV7-7 and TRBJ1-5, with D unresolved. Germline CDR1 reads SSHAT; CDR2 reads FNYEAQ (reference sequence). The CDR3 extends over 14 amino acids. Here the CDR3 DNA reads TGTGCTAGCAGCTTATGGGCAGACAATCAGCCCCAGCATTTT. Protein product: CASSLWADNQPQHF.

This clone was observed once. The chain carries TRBV6-5 and TRBJ1-1; 11 bases line up with TRBD1. Germline V gene lookup returns CDR1 MNHEY and CDR2 SVGAGI. Unmatched junction bases numbered 7, after V lost 6 bases and J lost 10 bases. This CDR3 has 13 amino acids. The CDR3 spells CASSRGQGVVAFF. CDR3 in DNA: TGTGCCAGCAGCCGGGGACAGGGGGTCGTAGCTTTCTTT.

This CDR3 reads CASSFTYRTSMNTEAFF. The DNA for the CDR3 is TGTGCCAGCAGCTTCACCTATCGTACTAGCATGAACACTGAAGCTTTCTTT. The J gene is TRBJ1-1, the V gene TRBV11-3, with D unresolved. Germline CDR1 reads SGHNT; CDR2 reads YENEEA. The V gene lost 3 bases and the J gene lost 0 bases, with 17 bases spanning the gap. The CDR3 is 17 amino acids.

This chain uses TRBV28 with TRBJ2-1, with TRBD2 identical over 11 bases. Germline loops: CDR1 MDHEN, CDR2 SYDVKM. The CDR3 has 17 residues. Losses at the gene ends were 2 bases for V and 0 bases for J; bases not matched to a gene: 3. The CDR3 reads CASSLRLAGSSYNEQFF. In DNA form, the CDR3 reads TGTGCCAGCAGTTTAAGACTAGCGGGAAGCTCCTACAATGAGCAGTTCTTC.

This clone was picked up one time. The genes are TRBV2 and TRBJ1-6, with 9 bases fitting TRBD1. CDR1 and CDR2 from the germline V gene are SNHLY and FYNNEI. CDR3 length: 15 residues. V was clipped by 5 bases and J by 7 bases; unmatched bases: 6. CDR3 loop: CASSPKTGGNSPLHF. DNA of the CDR3: TGTGCCAGCAGTCCAAAGACAGGGGGAAATTCACCCCTCCACTTT.

This sequence joins TRBV10-3 and TRBJ2-3; 10 nucleotides match TRBD2. J lost 4 bases, V lost 8 bases, and 6 bases had no gene match. Germline assignment: CDR1 ENHRY and CDR2 SYGVKD. The CDR3 has 14 amino acids. This CDR3 is CAIGSGRGADTQYF. The CDR3 region has the DNA TGTGCCATCGGAAGCGGGAGGGGGGCAGATACGCAGTATTTT.

The chain has TRBV19 and TRBJ2-5; D gene ambiguous. This CDR3 spans 12 amino acids. Trimming cost V 4 bases and J 6 bases, with 9 bases left between them. Germline lookup yields CDR1 LNHDA and CDR2 SQIVND (reference sequence). CDR3: CASSSHFQTQYF. DNA for the CDR3: TGTGCCAGTAGTAGCCACTTTCAGACCCAGTACTTC.

V gene TRBV11-1 combines with J gene TRBJ1-1; TRBD1 is a possible D gene (5 bases). V gave up 5 bases and J gave up 6 bases, with 22 bases separating them. The CDR3 is 16 amino acids. CDR1 SGHAT and CDR2 FQDESV come from the germline V gene (reference sequence). The CDR3 protein is CASSPRDSLNGAEAFF. The CDR3 bases are TGTGCCAGCAGCCCCCGGGACTCCTTAAACGGCGCTGAAGCTTTCTTT.

The chain joins TRBV18 to TRBJ2-2, with TRBD2 as a possible D gene (6 bases). Germline V CDR1 and CDR2: KGHSH, LQKENI. The ends were cut back, 1 base at V and 4 bases at J, with 13 bases in the middle. The CDR3 runs 16 residues. The CDR3 DNA follows: TGTGCCAGCTCACCACTGTTGGGAGGCGGCACCGGGGAGCTGTTTTTT. Translating gives CASSPLLGGGTGELFF.

The sample holds one count of this clone. The chain couples TRBV4-2 to TRBJ2-1; TRBD2 matches 8 bases. The trim removed 1 base at V and 7 bases at J, leaving 6 bases unmatched. CDR3 length: 15 amino acids. The germline gives CDR1 LGHNA, CDR2 YNFKEQ. The CDR3 nucleotides are TGTGCCAGCAGCCAAGTCGGCGGGAGGTATAATGAGCAGTTCTTC. It codes for CASSQVGGRYNEQFF.

With respect to this clone: A junction end diverges from the germline sequence, so it may reflect a read error. This chain uses TRBV2 with TRBJ2-7; 7 positions match TRBD1. The CDR3 covers 15 residues. Per germline, CDR1 SNHLY and CDR2 FYNNEI. The CDR3 spells CASSDSRQGSSEQYF. The CDR3 bases are TGTGCCAGCAGTGATTCCCGACAGGGCTCCTCCGAGCAGTACTTC.

The chain employs TRBV2 and TRBJ2-2, with D perhaps matching TRBD1 (5 bases). CDR1 is SNHLY, CDR2 FYNNEI, per germline. This CDR3 comprises 14 residues. With 10 bases removed from V and 2 bases from J, the gap between germline ends came to 14 bases. The CDR3 bases are TGTGCCACCCAAGGGGAAATAAACACCGGGGAGCTGTTTTTT. Protein sequence: CATQGEINTGELFF. Combining the CDR3 with reference TRBV2 and TRBJ2-2 gives the whole variable domain EPEVTQTPSHQVTQMGQEVILRCVPISNHLYFYWYRQILGQKVEFLVSFYNNEISEKSEIFDDQFSVERPDGSNFTLKIRSTKLEDSAMYFCATQGEINTGELFFGEGSRLTVL.

The rearrangement uses TRBV4-2 and TRBJ2-3, with D hard to call. Germline V CDR1 and CDR2: LGHNA, YNFKEQ. Trimming removed 1 base from V and 0 bases from J, with 8 bases in between. The CDR3 extends over 15 amino acids. The CDR3 DNA reads TGTGCCAGCAGCCAAGCAGGATCGAGCACAGATACGCAGTATTTT. It is translated as CASSQAGSSTDTQYF.

The J gene is TRBJ2-7, the V gene TRBV3-1 (or the pseudogene TRBV3-2); the match to TRBD2 covers 9 bases. Trimming took 6 bases from V and 5 from J; bases not matched to a gene: 2. The CDR3 covers 12 residues. Per germline, CDR1 LGHDT and CDR2 YNNKEL (reference sequence). The CDR3 protein is CASSSGRNEQYF. As DNA, the CDR3 is TGTGCCAGCAGTAGCGGGAGAAACGAGCAGTACTTC.

This clone was counted a single time. The rearrangement links TRBV11-2 to TRBJ2-7; perhaps TRBD2 as D (5 bases). This CDR3 region has 14 residues. Trimming removed 3 bases at V and 5 bases at J, with 14 bases between. Germline V CDR1 and CDR2: SGHAT, FQNNGV. CDR3 amino acids: CASSLLAGGDEQYF. The CDR3 region has the DNA TGTGCCAGCAGCTTGCTAGCCGGAGGCGACGAGCAGTACTTC. Full variable domain (remainder filled in from reference TRBV11-2 and TRBJ2-7): EAGVAQSPRYKIIEKRQSVAFWCNPISGHATLYWYQQILGQGPKLLIQFQNNGVVDDSQLPKDRFSAERLKGVDSTLKIQPAKLEDSAVYLCASSLLAGGDEQYFGPGTRLTVT.

V is TRBV7-2 and J is TRBJ2-5; 9 positions agree with TRBD2. The CDR3 totals 15 residues. The V gene end was trimmed by 5 bases and the J gene end by 0 bases; junction bases not matched to a gene: 4. Germline lookup yields CDR1 SGHTA and CDR2 FQGNSA. CDR3 region: CASSTGTSYQETQYF. The CDR3 DNA sequence: TGTGCCAGCAGCACCGGGACTAGCTACCAAGAGACCCAGTACTTC.